A single sample is the source of the 7 T cell receptor beta chains below, sequenced in a study of blood T cells in healthy people across ages. A second PCR, run for roughly 7 to 11 cycles, used a sample-barcoded 5' primer plus a J-beta primer mix. TCRdb ran MiXCR on the 5' RACE reads and lists one entry per CDR3 protein. The sample includes about 930,000 distinct CDR3 sequences, under 35% of them seen just once. These data also formed part of another study, on T cells of mothers and their children.

The sequencing sample was made of blood. These receptors were taken from a woman aged 40 to 55 in good health.

This clonotype was picked up a small number of times. The chain joins TRBV3-1 to TRBJ1-1; a weak D match, TRBD1 (5 bases). Germline CDR1 reads LGHDT; CDR2 reads YNNKEL (reference sequence). This CDR3 region has 16 residues. Trimming shortened V by 1 base and J by 3 bases, and 15 bases separated the two germline ends. CDR3 nucleotide sequence: TGTGCCAGCAGCCAAGTAAGGGGAGGATGGTACACTGAAGCTTTCTTT. Protein sequence: CASSQVRGGWYTEAFF. Supplemented by reference TRBV3-1 and TRBJ1-1, the full variable domain reads DTAVSQTPKYLVTQMGNDKSIKCEQNLGHDTMYWYKQDSKKFLKIMFSYNNKELIINETVPNRFSPKSPDKAHLNLHINSLELGDSAVYFCASSQVRGGWYTEAFFGQGTRLTVV.

This chain joins TRBV29-1 and TRBJ1-4; 7 bases are a match to TRBD1. Germline V lookup: CDR1 SQVTM, CDR2 ANQGSEA. Unmatched junction bases numbered 8, after V lost 3 bases and J lost 7 bases. CDR3 length: 14 residues. CDR3 DNA: TGCAGCGTTGATTCAGGGGGGCGGGGTGAAAAACTGTTTTTT. Its translation is CSVDSGGRGEKLFF.

The chain recombines TRBV7-2 with TRBJ1-2; no clear D gene. Germline assignment: CDR1 SGHTA and CDR2 FQGNSA. V was cut by 2 bases and J by 3 bases, with 10 bases left in between. CDR3 size: 14 residues. The DNA for the CDR3 is TGTGCCAGCAGCTTATCTAGACTTGACTATGGCTACACCTTC. This sequence encodes CASSLSRLDYGYTF.

The chain has TRBV29-1 and TRBJ1-4; no definite D call. CDR1 and CDR2 (germline): SQVTM, ANQGSEA. The CDR3 is 13 residues long. The V end lost 6 bases, the J end lost 5 bases, and 13 bases lay between the germline ends. Written as DNA, the CDR3 is TGCAGCGTAACCGGGCAGGAGAATGAAAAACTGTTTTTT. Translating it yields CSVTGQENEKLFF. Filled out from reference TRBV29-1 and TRBJ1-4, the complete variable domain reads SAVISQKPSRDICQRGTSLTIQCQVDSQVTMMFWYRQQPGQSLTLIATANQGSEATYESGFVIDKFPISRPNLTFSTLTVSNMSPEDSSIYLCSVTGQENEKLFFGSGTQLSVL.

With regard to this clonotype: Sequence at one end of the junction differs from germline and may be a read error. The chain carries TRBV7-2 and TRBJ1-5; D gene uncertain. The V gene's germline CDR1 is SGHTA and CDR2 FQGNSA. This CDR3 comprises 15 residues. CDR3 loop: CAGSLALMGWQPQHF. In DNA form, the CDR3 reads TGTGCCGGCAGCTTAGCGCTTATGGGGTGGCAGCCCCAGCATTTT.

This clonotype was picked up a small number of times. J is TRBJ1-2 and V is TRBV20-1, with a possible D match to TRBD1 (6 bases). The CDR3 consists of 12 residues. Germline V gene data show CDR1 as DFQATT and CDR2 as SNEGSKA (reference sequence). Trimming stripped 7 bases from V and 3 bases from J, with 12 bases between. CDR3 in amino acids: CSVRRGHYGYTF. The CDR3 DNA reads TGCAGTGTCCGTCGGGGGCACTATGGCTACACCTTC.

V and J are TRBV7-2 and TRBJ1-2, with TRBD1 matching over 9 bases. CDR3 size: 13 residues. Germline CDR1 SGHTA, CDR2 FQGNSA. Unmatched junction bases numbered 3, after V lost 1 base and J lost 9 bases. CDR3 bases: TGTGCCAGCAGCTTAGGGGGACAGGGAAGCTACACCTTC. Translating gives CASSLGGQGSYTF.